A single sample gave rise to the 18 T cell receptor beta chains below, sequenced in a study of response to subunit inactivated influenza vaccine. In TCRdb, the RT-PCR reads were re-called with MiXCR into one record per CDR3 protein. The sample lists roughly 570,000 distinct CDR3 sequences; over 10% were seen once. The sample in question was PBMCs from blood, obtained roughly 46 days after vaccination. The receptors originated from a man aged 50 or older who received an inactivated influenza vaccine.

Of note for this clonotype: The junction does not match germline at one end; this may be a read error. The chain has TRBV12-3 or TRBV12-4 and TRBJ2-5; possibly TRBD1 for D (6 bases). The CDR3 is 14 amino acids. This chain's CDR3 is CASSLSDRKENQYF. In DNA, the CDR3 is TGTGCCAGCAGTTTGTCAGACAGGAAAGAGAACCAGTACTTC.

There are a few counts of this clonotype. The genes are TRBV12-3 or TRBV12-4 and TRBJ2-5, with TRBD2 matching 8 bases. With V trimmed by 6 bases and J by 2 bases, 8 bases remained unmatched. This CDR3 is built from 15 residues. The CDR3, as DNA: TGTGCCAGCAGAAACGGGGGGGCCAAACAAGAGACCCAGTACTTC. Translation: CASRNGGAKQETQYF.

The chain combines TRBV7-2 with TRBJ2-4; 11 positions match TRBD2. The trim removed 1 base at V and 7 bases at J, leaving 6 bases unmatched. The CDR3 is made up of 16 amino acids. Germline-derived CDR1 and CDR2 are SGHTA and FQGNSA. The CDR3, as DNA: TGTGCCAGCAGCTTAGGACTAGCGGGAAAGGGGAACATTCAGTACTTC. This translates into CASSLGLAGKGNIQYF. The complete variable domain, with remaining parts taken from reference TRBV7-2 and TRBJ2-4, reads GAGVSQSPSNKVTEKGKDVELRCDPISGHTALYWYRQSLGQGLEFLIYFQGNSAPDKSGLPSDRFSAERTGGSVSTLTIQRTQQEDSAVYLCASSLGLAGKGNIQYFGAGTRLSVL.

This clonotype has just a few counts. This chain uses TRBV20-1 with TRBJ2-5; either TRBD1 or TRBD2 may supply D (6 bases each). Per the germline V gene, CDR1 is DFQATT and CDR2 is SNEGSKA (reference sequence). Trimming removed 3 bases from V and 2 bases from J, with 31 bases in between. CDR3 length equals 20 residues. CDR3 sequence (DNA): TGCAGTGCTAGTTTTTACGGCCTTGACCGGGGAGGACAGATTCAAGAGACCCAGTACTTC. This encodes CSASFYGLDRGGQIQETQYF.

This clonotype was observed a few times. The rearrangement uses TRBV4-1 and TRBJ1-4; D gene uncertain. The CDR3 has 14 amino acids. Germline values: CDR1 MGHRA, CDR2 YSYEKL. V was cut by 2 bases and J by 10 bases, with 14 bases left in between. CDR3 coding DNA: TGCGCCAGCAGCCAACCCCTATCTGACGGAAAACTGTTTTTT. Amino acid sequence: CASSQPLSDGKLFF.

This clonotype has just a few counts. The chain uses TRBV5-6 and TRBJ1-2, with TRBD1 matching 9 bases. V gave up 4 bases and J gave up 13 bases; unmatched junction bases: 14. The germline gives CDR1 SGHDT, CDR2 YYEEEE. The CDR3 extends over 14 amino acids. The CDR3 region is CASSKDRGARRSTF. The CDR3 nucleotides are TGTGCCAGCAGCAAGGACAGGGGAGCGAGGCGGAGCACCTTC.

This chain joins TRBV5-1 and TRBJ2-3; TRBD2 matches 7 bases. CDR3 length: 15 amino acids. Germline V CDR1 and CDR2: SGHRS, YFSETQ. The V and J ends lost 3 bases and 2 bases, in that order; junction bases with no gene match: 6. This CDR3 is CASSWPSGDTDTQYF. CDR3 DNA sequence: TGCGCCAGCAGCTGGCCTAGCGGAGACACAGATACGCAGTATTTT.

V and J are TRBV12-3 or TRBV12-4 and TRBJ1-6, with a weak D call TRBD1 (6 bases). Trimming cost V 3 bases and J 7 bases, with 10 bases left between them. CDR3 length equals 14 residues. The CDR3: CASSFEGGNSPLHF. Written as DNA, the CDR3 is TGTGCCAGCAGTTTTGAAGGGGGGAATTCACCCCTCCACTTT.

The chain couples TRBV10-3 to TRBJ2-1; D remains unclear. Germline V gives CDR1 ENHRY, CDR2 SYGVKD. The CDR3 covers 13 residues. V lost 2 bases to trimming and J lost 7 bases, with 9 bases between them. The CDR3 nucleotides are TGTGCCATCAGTGAGCCCCAAAAGAATGAGCAGTTCTTC. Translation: CAISEPQKNEQFF.

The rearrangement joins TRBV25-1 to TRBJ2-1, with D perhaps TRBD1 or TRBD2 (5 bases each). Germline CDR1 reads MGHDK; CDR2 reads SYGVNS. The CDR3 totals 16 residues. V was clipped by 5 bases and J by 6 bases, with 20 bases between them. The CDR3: CASSPVGTPGPNEQFF. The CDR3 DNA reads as TGTGCCAGCAGTCCTGTTGGGACCCCTGGCCCCAATGAGCAGTTCTTC.

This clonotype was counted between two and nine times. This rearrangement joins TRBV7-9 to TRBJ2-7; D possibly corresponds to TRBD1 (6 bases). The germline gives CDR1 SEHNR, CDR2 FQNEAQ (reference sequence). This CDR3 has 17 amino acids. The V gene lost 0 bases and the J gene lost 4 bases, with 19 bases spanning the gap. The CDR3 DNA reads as TGTGCCAGCAGCTTAGCTACGGGTGTATTCACAGGGTACGAGCAGTACTTC. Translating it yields CASSLATGVFTGYEQYF.

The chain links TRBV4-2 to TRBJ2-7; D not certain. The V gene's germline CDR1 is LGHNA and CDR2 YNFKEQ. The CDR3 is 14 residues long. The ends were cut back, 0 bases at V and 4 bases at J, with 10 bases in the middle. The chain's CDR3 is CASSQEDGWYEQYF. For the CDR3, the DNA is TGTGCCAGCAGCCAAGAGGACGGTTGGTACGAGCAGTACTTC.

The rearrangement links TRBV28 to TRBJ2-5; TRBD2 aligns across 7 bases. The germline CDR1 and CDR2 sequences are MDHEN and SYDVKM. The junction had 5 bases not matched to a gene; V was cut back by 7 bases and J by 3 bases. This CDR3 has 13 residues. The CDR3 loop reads CASMASGEETQYF. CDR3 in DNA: TGTGCCAGCATGGCTAGCGGAGAAGAGACCCAGTACTTC. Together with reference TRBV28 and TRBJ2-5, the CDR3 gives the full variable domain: DVKVTQSSRYLVKRTGEKVFLECVQDMDHENMFWYRQDPGLGLRLIYFSYDVKMKEKGDIPEGYSVSREKKERFSLILESASTNQTSMYLCASMASGEETQYFGPGTRLLVL.

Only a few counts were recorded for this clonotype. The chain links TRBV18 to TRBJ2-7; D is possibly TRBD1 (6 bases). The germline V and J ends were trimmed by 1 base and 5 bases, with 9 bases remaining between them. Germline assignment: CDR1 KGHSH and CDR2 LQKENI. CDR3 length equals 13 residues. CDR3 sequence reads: CASSPQQGHEQYF. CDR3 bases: TGTGCCAGCTCACCACAACAGGGCCACGAGCAGTACTTC.

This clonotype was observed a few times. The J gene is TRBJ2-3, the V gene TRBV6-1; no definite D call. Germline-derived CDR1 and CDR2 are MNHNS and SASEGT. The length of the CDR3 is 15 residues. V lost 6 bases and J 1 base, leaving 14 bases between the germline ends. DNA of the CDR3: TGTGCCAGCAGCACCGTCCCCCATGGCACAGATACGCAGTATTTT. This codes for CASSTVPHGTDTQYF.

CDR3 protein: CATNLSNTGELFF. CDR3 coding DNA: TGTGCCACCAACCTCTCGAACACCGGGGAGCTGTTTTTT. The chain has TRBV24-1 and TRBJ2-2; D is uncertain. Per germline, CDR1 KGHDR and CDR2 SFDVKD. Deletions cut 8 bases from V and 0 bases from J, with 6 bases between. The CDR3 contains 13 residues.

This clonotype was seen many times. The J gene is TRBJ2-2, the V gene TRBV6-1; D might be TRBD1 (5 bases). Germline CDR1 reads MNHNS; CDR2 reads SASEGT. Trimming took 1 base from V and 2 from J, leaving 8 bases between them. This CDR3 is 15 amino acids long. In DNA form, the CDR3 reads TGTGCCAGCAGTGAAGGGACACTTAACACCGGGGAGCTGTTTTTT. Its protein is CASSEGTLNTGELFF.

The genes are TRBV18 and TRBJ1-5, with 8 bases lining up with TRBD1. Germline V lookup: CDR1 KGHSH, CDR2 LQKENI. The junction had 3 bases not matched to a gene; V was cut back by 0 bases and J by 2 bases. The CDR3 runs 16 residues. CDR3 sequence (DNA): TGTGCCAGCTCACCACCTGGGACAGGCGGCAATCAGCCCCAGCATTTT. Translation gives CASSPPGTGGNQPQHF. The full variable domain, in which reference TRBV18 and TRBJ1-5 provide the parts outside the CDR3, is NAGVMQNPRHLVRRRGQEARLRCSPMKGHSHVYWYRQLPEEGLKFMVYLQKENIIDESGMPKERFSAEFPKEGPSILRIQQVVRGDSAAYFCASSPPGTGGNQPQHFGDGTRLSIL.